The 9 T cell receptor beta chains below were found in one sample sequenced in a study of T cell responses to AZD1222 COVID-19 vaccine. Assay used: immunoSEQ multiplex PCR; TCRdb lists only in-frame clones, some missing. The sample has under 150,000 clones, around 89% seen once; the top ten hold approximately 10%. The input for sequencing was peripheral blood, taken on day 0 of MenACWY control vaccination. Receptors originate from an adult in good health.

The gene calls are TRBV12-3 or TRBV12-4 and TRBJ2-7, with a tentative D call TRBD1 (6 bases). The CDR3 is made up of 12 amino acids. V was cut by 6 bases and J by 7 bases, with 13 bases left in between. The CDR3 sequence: CASSYREREQYF. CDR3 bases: TGTGCCAGCAGCTACAGGGAACGGGAGCAGTACTTC.

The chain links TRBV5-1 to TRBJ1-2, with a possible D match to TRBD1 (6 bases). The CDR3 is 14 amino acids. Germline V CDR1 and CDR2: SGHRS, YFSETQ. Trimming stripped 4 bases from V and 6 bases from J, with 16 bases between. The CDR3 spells CASSLQRGRDGYTF. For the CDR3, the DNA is TGCGCCAGCAGCCTCCAACGGGGGCGTGATGGCTACACCTTC.

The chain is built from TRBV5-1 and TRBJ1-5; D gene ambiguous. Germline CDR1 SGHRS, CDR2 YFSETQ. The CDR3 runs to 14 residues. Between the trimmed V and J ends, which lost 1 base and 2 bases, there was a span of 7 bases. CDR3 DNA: TGCGCCAGCAGCTTGACCGGACGCAATCAGCCCCAGCATTTT. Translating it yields CASSLTGRNQPQHF. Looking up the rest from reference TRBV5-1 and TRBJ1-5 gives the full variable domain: KAGVTQTPRYLIKTRGQQVTLSCSPISGHRSVSWYQQTPGQGLQFLFEYFSETQRNKGNFPGRFSGRQFSNSRSEMNVSTLELGDSALYLCASSLTGRNQPQHFGDGTRLSIL.

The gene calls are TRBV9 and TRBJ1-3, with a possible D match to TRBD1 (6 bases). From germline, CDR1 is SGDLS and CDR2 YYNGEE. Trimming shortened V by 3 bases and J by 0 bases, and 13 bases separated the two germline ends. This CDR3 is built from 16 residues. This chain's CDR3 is CASSAKTGLSGNTIYF. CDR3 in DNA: TGTGCCAGCAGCGCGAAGACAGGTCTCTCTGGAAACACCATATATTTT.

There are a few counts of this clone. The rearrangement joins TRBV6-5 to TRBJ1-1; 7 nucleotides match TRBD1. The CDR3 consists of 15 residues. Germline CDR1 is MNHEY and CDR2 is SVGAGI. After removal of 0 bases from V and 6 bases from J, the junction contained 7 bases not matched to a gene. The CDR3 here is CASSYSPDRSPEAFF. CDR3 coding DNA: TGTGCCAGCAGTTACTCCCCGGACAGGTCTCCTGAAGCTTTCTTT.

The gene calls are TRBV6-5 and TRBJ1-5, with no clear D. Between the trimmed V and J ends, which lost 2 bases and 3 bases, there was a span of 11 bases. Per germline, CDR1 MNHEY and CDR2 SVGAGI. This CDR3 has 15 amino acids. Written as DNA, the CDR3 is TGTGCCAGCAGTTACAGTGAGACTAACAATCAGCCCCAGCATTTT. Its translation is CASSYSETNNQPQHF.

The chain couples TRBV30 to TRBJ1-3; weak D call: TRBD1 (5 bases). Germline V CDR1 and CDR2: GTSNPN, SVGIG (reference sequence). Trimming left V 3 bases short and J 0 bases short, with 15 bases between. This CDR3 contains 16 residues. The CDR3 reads CAWSGRAGYSGNTIYF. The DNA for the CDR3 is TGTGCCTGGAGCGGTCGAGCAGGGTACTCTGGAAACACCATATATTTT.

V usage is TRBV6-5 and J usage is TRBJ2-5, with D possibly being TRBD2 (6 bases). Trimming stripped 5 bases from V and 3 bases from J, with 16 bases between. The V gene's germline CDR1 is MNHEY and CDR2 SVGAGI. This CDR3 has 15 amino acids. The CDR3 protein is CASSTIADGKETQYF. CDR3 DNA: TGTGCCAGCAGTACCATAGCGGACGGGAAAGAGACCCAGTACTTC.

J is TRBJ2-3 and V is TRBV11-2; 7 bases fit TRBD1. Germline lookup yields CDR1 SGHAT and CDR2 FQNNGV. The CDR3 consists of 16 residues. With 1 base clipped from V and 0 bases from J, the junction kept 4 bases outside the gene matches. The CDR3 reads CASSLVETGSTDTQYF. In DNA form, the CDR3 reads TGTGCCAGCAGCTTAGTGGAGACAGGGAGCACAGATACGCAGTATTTT.